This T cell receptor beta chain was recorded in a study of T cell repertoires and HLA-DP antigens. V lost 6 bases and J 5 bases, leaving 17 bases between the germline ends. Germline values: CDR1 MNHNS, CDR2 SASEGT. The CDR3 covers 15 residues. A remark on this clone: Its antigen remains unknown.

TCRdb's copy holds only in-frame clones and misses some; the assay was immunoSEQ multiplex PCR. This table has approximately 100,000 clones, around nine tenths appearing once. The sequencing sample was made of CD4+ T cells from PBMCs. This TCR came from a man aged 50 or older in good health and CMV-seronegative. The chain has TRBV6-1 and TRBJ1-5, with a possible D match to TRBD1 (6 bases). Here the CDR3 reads CASSAADSRHQPQHF. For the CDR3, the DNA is TGTGCCAGCAGCGCCGCGGACAGTCGTCATCAGCCCCAGCATTTT.